The text below deals with one T cell receptor beta chain. CDR3 length: 12 amino acids. V was shortened by 4 bases and J by 3 bases, with 4 bases between the two germline ends. This sample stems from a study of blood T cell repertoires in COVID-19. Across the study: PBMCs, B-cell-depleted T cells, or T cells were the source of the cDNA or gDNA that made up the material.

Original analysis: Counts of nucleated cells, estimated from reference gene primer amplification, were obtained. Generated by immunoSEQ multiplex PCR, the TCRdb table keeps only in-frame clones and is missing some. The DNA was the basis for D and trimming; V, J and clone size are from that table. Here the sample spans 80,000 or so clones, roughly 84% being singletons. The clonotype was recovered from a man aged 55 to 70 with COVID-19, enrolled during active disease. The V and J genes are TRBV12-3 or TRBV12-4 and TRBJ2-1; no clear D gene. Sequenced sample: peripheral blood. CDR3 region: CASSSVYNEQFF. DNA of the CDR3: TGTGCCAGCAGTTCAGTCTACAATGAGCAGTTCTTC.